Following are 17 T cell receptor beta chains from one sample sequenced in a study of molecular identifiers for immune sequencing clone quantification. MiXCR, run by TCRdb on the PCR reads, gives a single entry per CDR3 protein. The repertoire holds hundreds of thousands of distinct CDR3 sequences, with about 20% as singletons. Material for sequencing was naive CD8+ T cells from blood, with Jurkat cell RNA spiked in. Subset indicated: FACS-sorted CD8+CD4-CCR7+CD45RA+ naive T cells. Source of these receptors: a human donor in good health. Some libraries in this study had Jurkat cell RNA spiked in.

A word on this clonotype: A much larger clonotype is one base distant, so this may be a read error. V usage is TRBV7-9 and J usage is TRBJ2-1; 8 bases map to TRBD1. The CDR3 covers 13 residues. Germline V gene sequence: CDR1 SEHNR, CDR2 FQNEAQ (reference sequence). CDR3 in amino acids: CASGLAGGDEQFF. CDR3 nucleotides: TGTGCCAGCGGCTTAGCAGGGGGCGATGAGCAGTTCTTC.

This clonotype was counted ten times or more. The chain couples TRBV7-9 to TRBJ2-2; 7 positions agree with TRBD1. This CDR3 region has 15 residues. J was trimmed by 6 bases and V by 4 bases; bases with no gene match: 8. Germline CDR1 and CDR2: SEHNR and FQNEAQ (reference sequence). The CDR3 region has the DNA TGTGCCAGCAGCTCGACAGGGTCCCCCCCCGGGGAGCTGTTTTTT. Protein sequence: CASSSTGSPPGELFF. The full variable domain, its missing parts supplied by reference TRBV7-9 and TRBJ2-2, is DTGVSQNPRHKITKRGQNVTFRCDPISEHNRLYWYRQTLGQGPEFLTYFQNEAQLEKSRLLSDRFSAERPKGSFSTLEIQRTEQGDSAMYLCASSSTGSPPGELFFGEGSRLTVL.

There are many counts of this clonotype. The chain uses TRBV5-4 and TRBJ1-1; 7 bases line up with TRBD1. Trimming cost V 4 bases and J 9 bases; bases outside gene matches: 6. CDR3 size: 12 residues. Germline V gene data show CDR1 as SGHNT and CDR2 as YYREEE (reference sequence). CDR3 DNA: TGTGCCAGCAGCGGGGGGGACAGTAAAGCTTTCTTT. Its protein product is CASSGGDSKAFF. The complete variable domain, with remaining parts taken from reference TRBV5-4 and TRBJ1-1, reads ETGVTQSPTHLIKTRGQQVTLRCSSQSGHNTVSWYQQALGQGPQFIFQYYREEENGRGNFPPRFSGLQFPNYSSELNVNALELDDSALYLCASSGGDSKAFFGQGTRLTVV.

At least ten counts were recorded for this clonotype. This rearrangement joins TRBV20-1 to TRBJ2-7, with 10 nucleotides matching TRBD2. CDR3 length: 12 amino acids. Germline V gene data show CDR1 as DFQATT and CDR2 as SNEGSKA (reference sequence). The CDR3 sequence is CSTTSGKHEQYF. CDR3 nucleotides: TGCAGCACTACTAGCGGGAAGCACGAGCAGTACTTC.

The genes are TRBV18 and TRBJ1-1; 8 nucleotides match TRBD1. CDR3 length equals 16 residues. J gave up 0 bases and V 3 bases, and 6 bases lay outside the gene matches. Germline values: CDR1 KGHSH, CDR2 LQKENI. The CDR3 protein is CASSPPGQDLNTEAFF. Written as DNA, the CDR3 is TGTGCCAGCTCACCTCCGGGACAGGACTTGAACACTGAAGCTTTCTTT.

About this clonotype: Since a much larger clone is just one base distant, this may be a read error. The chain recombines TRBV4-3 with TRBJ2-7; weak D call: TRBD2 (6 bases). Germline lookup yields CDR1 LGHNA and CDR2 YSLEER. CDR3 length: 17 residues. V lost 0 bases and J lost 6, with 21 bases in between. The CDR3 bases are TGCGCCAGCAGCCAAGATGTAGGGGCGGGATTACGGTGCGAGCAGTACTTC. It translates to CASSQDVGAGLRCEQYF.

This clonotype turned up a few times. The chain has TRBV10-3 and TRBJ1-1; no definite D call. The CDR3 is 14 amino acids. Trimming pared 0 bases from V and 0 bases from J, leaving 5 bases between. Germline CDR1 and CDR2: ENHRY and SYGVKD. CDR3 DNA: TGTGCCATCAGTGAGTCAGGCGTGAACACTGAAGCTTTCTTT. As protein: CAISESGVNTEAFF.

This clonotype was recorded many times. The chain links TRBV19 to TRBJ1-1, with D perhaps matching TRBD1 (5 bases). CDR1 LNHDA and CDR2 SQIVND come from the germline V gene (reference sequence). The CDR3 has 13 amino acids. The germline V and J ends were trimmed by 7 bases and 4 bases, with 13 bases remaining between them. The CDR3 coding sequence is TGTGCCAGTACTACCGGGACGGGCACTGAAGCTTTCTTT. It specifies CASTTGTGTEAFF.

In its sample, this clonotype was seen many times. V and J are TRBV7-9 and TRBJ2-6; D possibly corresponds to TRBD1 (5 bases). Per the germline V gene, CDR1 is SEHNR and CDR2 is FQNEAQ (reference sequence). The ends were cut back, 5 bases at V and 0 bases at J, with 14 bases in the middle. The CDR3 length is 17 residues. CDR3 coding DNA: TGTGCCAGCAGCCGATGGGGTGACAGCTCTGGGGCCAACGTCCTGACTTTC. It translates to CASSRWGDSSGANVLTF.

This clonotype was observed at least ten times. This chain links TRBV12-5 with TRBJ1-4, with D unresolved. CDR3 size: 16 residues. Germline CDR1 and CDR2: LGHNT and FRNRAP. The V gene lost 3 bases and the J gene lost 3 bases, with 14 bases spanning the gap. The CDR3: CASGFDMGEANEKLFF. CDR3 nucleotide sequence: TGTGCTAGTGGTTTCGACATGGGAGAAGCTAATGAAAAACTGTTTTTT. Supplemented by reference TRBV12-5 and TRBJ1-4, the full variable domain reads DARVTQTPRHKVTEMGQEVTMRCQPILGHNTVFWYRQTMMQGLELLAYFRNRAPLDDSGMPKDRFSAEMPDATLATLKIQPSEPRDSAVYFCASGFDMGEANEKLFFGSGTQLSVL.

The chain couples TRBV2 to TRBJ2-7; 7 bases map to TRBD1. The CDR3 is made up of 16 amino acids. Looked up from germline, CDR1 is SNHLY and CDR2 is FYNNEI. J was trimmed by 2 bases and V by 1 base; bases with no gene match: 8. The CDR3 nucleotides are TGTGCCAGCAGTGAAGATAGGGGACAGCCGACCTACGAGCAGTACTTC. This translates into CASSEDRGQPTYEQYF.

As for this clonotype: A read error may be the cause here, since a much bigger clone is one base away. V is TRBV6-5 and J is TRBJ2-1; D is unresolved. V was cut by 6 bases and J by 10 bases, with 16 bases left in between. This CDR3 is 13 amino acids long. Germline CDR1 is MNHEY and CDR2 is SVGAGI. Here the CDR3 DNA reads TGTGCCAGCAGCCACCCATCAGGCGACGAGCAGTTCTTC. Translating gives CASSHPSGDEQFF.

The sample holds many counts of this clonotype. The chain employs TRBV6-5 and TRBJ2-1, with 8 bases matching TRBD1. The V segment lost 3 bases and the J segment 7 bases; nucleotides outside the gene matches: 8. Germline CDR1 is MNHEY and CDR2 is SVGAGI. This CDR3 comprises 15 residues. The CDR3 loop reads CASSYSQGAKNEQFF. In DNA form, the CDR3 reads TGTGCCAGCAGTTATAGTCAGGGGGCAAAAAATGAGCAGTTCTTC.

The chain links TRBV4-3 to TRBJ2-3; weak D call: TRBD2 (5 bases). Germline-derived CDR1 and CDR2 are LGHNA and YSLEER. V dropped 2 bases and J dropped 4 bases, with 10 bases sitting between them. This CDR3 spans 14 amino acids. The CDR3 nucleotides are TGCGCCAGCAGCCAACGGGGAGCGCCAGATACGCAGTATTTT. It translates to CASSQRGAPDTQYF.

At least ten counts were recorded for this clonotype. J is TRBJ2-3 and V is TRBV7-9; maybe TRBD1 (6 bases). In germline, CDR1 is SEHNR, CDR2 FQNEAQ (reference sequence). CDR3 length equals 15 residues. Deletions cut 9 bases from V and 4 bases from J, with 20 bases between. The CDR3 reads CASQQGKEWSDTQYF. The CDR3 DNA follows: TGTGCCAGTCAACAGGGAAAGGAGTGGTCAGATACGCAGTATTTT.

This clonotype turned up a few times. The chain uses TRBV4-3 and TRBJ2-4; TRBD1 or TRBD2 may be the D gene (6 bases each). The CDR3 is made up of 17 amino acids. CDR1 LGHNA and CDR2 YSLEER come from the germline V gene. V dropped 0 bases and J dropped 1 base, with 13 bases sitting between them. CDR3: CASSQDSTGRAKNIQYF. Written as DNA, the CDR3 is TGCGCCAGCAGCCAAGATAGTACAGGGAGGGCCAAAAACATTCAGTACTTC.

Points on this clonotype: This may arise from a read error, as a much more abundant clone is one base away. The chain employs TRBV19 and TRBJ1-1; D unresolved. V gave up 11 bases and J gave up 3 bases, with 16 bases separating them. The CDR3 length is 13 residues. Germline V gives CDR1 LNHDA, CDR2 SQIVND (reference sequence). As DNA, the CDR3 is TGTGCCGGTACCCCCGTTCTACACACTGAAGCTTTCTTT. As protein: CAGTPVLHTEAFF.